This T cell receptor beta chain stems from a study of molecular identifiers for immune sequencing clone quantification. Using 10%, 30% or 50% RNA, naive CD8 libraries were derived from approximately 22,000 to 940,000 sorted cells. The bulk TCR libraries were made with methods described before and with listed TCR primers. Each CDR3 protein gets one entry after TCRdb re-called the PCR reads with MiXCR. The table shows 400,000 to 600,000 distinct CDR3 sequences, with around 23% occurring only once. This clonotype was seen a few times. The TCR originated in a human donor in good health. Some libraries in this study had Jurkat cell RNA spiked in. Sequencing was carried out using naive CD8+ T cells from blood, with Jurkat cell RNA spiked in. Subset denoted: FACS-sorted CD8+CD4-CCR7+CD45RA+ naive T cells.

The CDR3 sequence is CSAMRTGELFF. CDR3 DNA sequence: TGCAGTGCTATGAGGACCGGGGAGCTGTTTTTT. The chain has TRBV20-1 and TRBJ2-2; D is unresolved. Trimming stripped 4 bases from V and 5 bases from J, with 5 bases between. CDR1 is DFQATT, CDR2 SNEGSKA, per germline (reference sequence). There are 11 residues in the CDR3.